This is a list of T cell receptor beta chains from one sample in a study of blood T cell repertoires in COVID-19. Sequencing was performed with immunoSEQ multiplex PCR; in TCRdb, only in-frame clones are kept and a portion is missing. In the table there are 50,000 to 75,000 clones, 80% to 95% of which are singletons. Sequenced sample: peripheral blood. The receptors were sampled from a man between 65 and 85 years old with active COVID-19. CDR3s include the opening cysteine and the closing phenylalanine or tryptophan. The order of the fields is clone size, V gene, D gene, J gene, CDR3 protein, CDR3 DNA. A D gene is named only where the DNA matches it firmly. Only some rows state a clone size, as once, few, many or a class for expanded clones.

size: NA
V: TRBV7-6
D: TRBD2
J: TRBJ2-1
CDR3: CASSQKAGGFLSSYNEQFF
DNA: TGTGCCAGCAGTCAAAAAGCGGGGGGGTTTCTTTCCTCCTACAATGAGCAGTTCTTC

size: NA
V: TRBV20-1
D: NA
J: TRBJ1-1
CDR3: CSATIHTEAFF
DNA: TGCAGTGCCACAATACACACTGAAGCTTTCTTT

size: NA
V: TRBV6-6
D: NA
J: TRBJ2-3
CDR3: CASSYSFIAGTDTQYF
DNA: TGTGCCAGCAGTTACTCGTTCATTGCGGGCACAGATACGCAGTATTTT

size: NA
V: TRBV7-9
D: TRBD1
J: TRBJ1-4
CDR3: CASSSGQGEKLFF
DNA: TGTGCCAGCAGCTCGGGACAGGGTGAAAAACTGTTTTTT

size: NA
V: TRBV6-5
D: TRBD1
J: TRBJ1-2
CDR3: CASRKPGQTNYGYTF
DNA: TGTGCCAGCAGGAAACCGGGACAGACAAACTATGGCTACACCTTC

size: NA
V: TRBV4-3
D: NA
J: TRBJ1-4
CDR3: CASSHYDRDDEKLFF
DNA: TGCGCCAGCAGCCATTATGACAGAGATGATGAAAAACTGTTTTTT

size: NA
V: TRBV18
D: NA
J: TRBJ1-2
CDR3: CASSPDGQIGYTF
DNA: TGTGCCAGCTCACCAGACGGACAGATCGGCTACACCTTC

size: NA
V: TRBV27
D: NA
J: TRBJ1-2
CDR3: CASSRTASWGYTF
DNA: TGTGCCAGCAGCAGAACAGCCTCCTGGGGCTACACCTTC

size: NA
V: TRBV5-1
D: TRBD2
J: TRBJ2-5
CDR3: CASSEAGGVETQYF
DNA: TGCGCCAGCAGCGAAGCGGGGGGGGTAGAGACCCAGTACTTC

size: NA
V: TRBV5-1
D: TRBD2
J: TRBJ2-3
CDR3: CASSLITSGVDTQYF
DNA: TGCGCCAGCAGCTTGATCACTAGCGGGGTAGATACGCAGTATTTT

size: NA
V: TRBV12-3/TRBV12-4
D: NA
J: TRBJ1-1
CDR3: CASSLFAEAFF
DNA: TGTGCCAGCAGCCTCTTCGCTGAAGCTTTCTTT

size: NA
V: TRBV7-2
D: TRBD2
J: TRBJ2-5
CDR3: CASSLVAGPGETQYF
DNA: TGTGCCAGCAGCTTAGTAGCGGGGCCAGGGGAGACCCAGTACTTC

size: NA
V: TRBV29-1
D: NA
J: TRBJ2-2
CDR3: CSVAVGGTTGELFF
DNA: TGCAGCGTCGCTGTAGGAGGAACAACCGGGGAGCTGTTTTTT

size: NA
V: TRBV6-5
D: TRBD1
J: TRBJ1-2
CDR3: CASSQDRGRSGYTF
DNA: TGTGCCAGCAGCCAGGACAGGGGACGTAGTGGCTACACCTTC

size: NA
V: TRBV7-2
D: TRBD1
J: TRBJ2-5
CDR3: CASSAGTGGGSQETQYF
DNA: TGTGCCAGCAGCGCCGGGACAGGAGGAGGGTCCCAAGAGACCCAGTACTTC

size: once
V: TRBV2
D: TRBD2
J: TRBJ2-3
CDR3: CASRGTSGLQFTDTQYF
DNA: TGTGCCAGCAGGGGGACTAGCGGACTTCAATTCACAGATACGCAGTATTTT

size: NA
V: TRBV19
D: TRBD1
J: TRBJ1-4
CDR3: CASRQTGGSGKLFF
DNA: TGTGCCAGTAGGCAGACAGGGGGCAGCGGAAAACTGTTTTTT

size: NA
V: TRBV7-8
D: TRBD1
J: TRBJ1-5
CDR3: CASSPRDRGGNQPQHF
DNA: TGTGCCAGCAGCCCCCGGGACAGGGGCGGCAATCAGCCCCAGCATTTT